Given below is one TCR beta chain in context. The antigen is undetermined. In germline, CDR1 is KGHDR, CDR2 SFDVKD. Trimming shortened V by 5 bases and J by 4 bases, and 15 bases separated the two germline ends. The length of the CDR3 is 15 residues. Using quantitative 5'-RACE with molecular barcodes, the authors made TCR beta libraries. MiXCR, applied by TCRdb to the 5' RACE reads, yields one record per CDR3 protein. The table shows 110,000 to 150,000 distinct CDR3 sequences, with roughly 8% occurring only once. These data originate in a study of CD8 T cells in ankylosing spondylitis. Study-wide points: In ankylosing spondylitis blood, a motif of 7 to 9 highly homologous TCR beta variants appeared characteristic. In peripheral blood, disease-linked CD8+ clones occurred at relatively low frequencies. Matched ankylosing spondylitis synovial fluid reportedly showed significant enrichment of disease-linked clones.

The chain joins TRBV24-1 to TRBJ2-3; tentatively, D is TRBD1 (6 bases). This TCR was sampled from a male donor with ankylosing spondylitis. The sequencing input was synovial fluid, either unsorted or a sorted T cell fraction (not recorded which). CDR3: CATSVRGQNADTQYF. CDR3 nucleotides: TGTGCCACCAGTGTAAGGGGACAAAACGCAGATACGCAGTATTTT.